This T cell receptor beta chain was sequenced during a study of T-cell memory formation after mild COVID-19. Broader study findings: The study detected some responding clones in pre-infection memory, suggesting cross-reactive memory joined.

This clonotype has only a few counts. What it binds is not known. MiXCR was run by TCRdb on the 5' RACE reads, yielding one entry per CDR3 protein. The sample carries 380,000 or so distinct CDR3 sequences, approximately 15% recorded once. With 3 bases clipped from V and 6 bases from J, the junction kept 13 bases outside the gene matches. From germline, CDR1 is DFQATT and CDR2 SNEGSKA (reference sequence). The CDR3 totals 15 residues. The sequence was obtained from a man aged 18 to 29 who had mild COVID-19 (a few samples of this study predate the infection). Cell type and time point are not known. The material sequenced was PBMCs or a T cell subset sorted from them (not recorded which). The V call is TRBV20-1, the J call TRBJ1-1; 7 positions agree with TRBD1. The DNA of the CDR3 is TGCAGTGCTAGGCTATCGACAGGGTTTGGGTCTGAAGCTTTCTTT. It is translated as CSARLSTGFGSEAFF.